These 5 T cell receptor beta chains originate from one sample sequenced in a study of blood T cell repertoires in COVID-19 (dated by TCRdb to the early 2020s). Library method: the immunoSEQ multiplex PCR assay. TCRdb carries this immuneACCESS record with in-frame sequences only. Its versions omit some clonotypes, under half of them owing to an unresolved V gene in the studies checked, with the rest unexplained. The sample yields about 190,000 clones; almost 90% were counted once. Roughly 0.6% of the sample is in the top ten clones. The sequenced material came from peripheral blood. All receptors come from a man aged 45-65 years with acute or convalescent COVID-19.

The chain uses TRBV2 and TRBJ2-1; D unresolved. There are 14 residues in the CDR3. CDR1 is SNHLY and CDR2 is FYNNEI in the germline V gene. The germline V and J ends were trimmed by 5 bases and 3 bases, with 11 bases remaining between them. CDR3 residues: CASSWAQIYNEQFF. CDR3 nucleotides: TGTGCCAGCAGTTGGGCACAAATCTACAATGAGCAGTTCTTC.

V usage is TRBV7-2 and J usage is TRBJ2-5; TRBD2 agrees at 10 bases. V lost 5 bases, J lost 4 bases, and 4 bases stayed unmatched. The germline CDR1 and CDR2 sequences are SGHTA and FQGNSA. The CDR3 loop spans 14 amino acids. CDR3 sequence (DNA): TGTGCCAGCAGCCCCTGGACTAGCGGAGAGACCCAGTACTTC. This codes for CASSPWTSGETQYF.

The rearrangement uses TRBV5-6 and TRBJ2-7, with 7 positions matching TRBD1. This CDR3 is 17 amino acids long. Unmatched junction bases numbered 16, after V lost 2 bases and J lost 5 bases. Per the germline V gene, CDR1 is SGHDT and CDR2 is YYEEEE. CDR3 residues: CASSLQGRPGARDEQYV. The CDR3 DNA reads as TGTGCCAGCAGCTTACAGGGGAGACCAGGGGCGCGTGACGAGCAGTACGTC.

The V gene is TRBV7-2, the J gene TRBJ2-1; 16 nucleotides agree with TRBD2. CDR1 is SGHTA, CDR2 FQGNSA, per germline. V lost 5 bases, J lost 9 bases, and 4 bases stayed unmatched. The CDR3 loop spans 15 amino acids. CDR3 amino acids: CASSAGTSGRGEQFF. The CDR3 DNA reads as TGTGCCAGCAGCGCCGGGACTAGCGGGAGGGGTGAGCAGTTCTTC.

The table lists this clone with a few counts. This chain links TRBV14 with TRBJ2-7, with D perhaps TRBD1 (6 bases). This CDR3 region has 12 residues. Germline CDR1 reads SGHDN; CDR2 reads FVKESK. V dropped 5 bases and J dropped 4 bases, with 9 bases sitting between them. CDR3 coding DNA: TGTGCCAGCAGCGCACAGGGTTACGAGCAGTACGTC. Translation gives CASSAQGYEQYV.